These T cell receptor beta chains were read from a single sample in a study of cytomegalovirus exposure and HLA in healthy donors. Assay used: immunoSEQ multiplex PCR; TCRdb lists only in-frame clones, some missing. The data contain about 110,000 clones, 76% of them seen just once; the ten biggest clones take up over 7%. The source material was PBMCs. These receptors were collected from a woman aged 45-60 years in good health and CMV-seropositive. CDR3s include the opening cysteine and the closing phenylalanine or tryptophan. D genes are given only for firm matches. Some rows have no size entry. The others give once, few or many, or a class for an expanded clone.

clone size,V gene,D gene,J gene,CDR3 DNA,CDR3 protein
NA,TRBV5-6,NA,TRBJ2-5,TGTGCCAGCAGCTTGGTTGGCATTCAAGAGACCCAGTACTTC,CASSLVGIQETQYF
once,TRBV19,NA,TRBJ2-6,TGTGCCAGTAGTATAGGACAGTTCTCTGGGGCCAACGTCCTGACTTTC,CASSIGQFSGANVLTF
NA,TRBV15,NA,TRBJ1-1,TGTGCCACCAAGGGAGGGGTGGACACTGAAGCTTTCTTT,CATKGGVDTEAFF
NA,TRBV6-5,TRBD1,TRBJ1-4,TGTGCCACCCGAGAAGAGACAGGGGGAGAAAAACTGTTTTTT,CATREETGGEKLFF
NA,TRBV5-1,NA,TRBJ2-3,TGCGCCAGCAGCTTGCCGACAGGAGAGACAGATACGCAGTATTTT,CASSLPTGETDTQYF
NA,TRBV29-1,NA,TRBJ1-4,TGCAGCGCCAAGGCCGGGTTTAATGAAAAACTGTTTTTT,CSAKAGFNEKLFF
NA,TRBV11-3,TRBD1,TRBJ1-2,TGTGCCAGCAGCGACAGGGGGAAGGGCTACACCTTC,CASSDRGKGYTF
NA,TRBV5-1,TRBD2,TRBJ2-1,TGCGCCAGCAGCTTGGGGGCGGGAGGGGTTTACAATGAGCAGTTCTTC,CASSLGAGGVYNEQFF
NA,TRBV5-4,TRBD2,TRBJ2-3,TGTGCCAGCAGCCCCGGACTAGCGGGATCGACAGATACGCAGTATTTT,CASSPGLAGSTDTQYF
NA,TRBV7-8,NA,TRBJ2-1,TGTGCCAGCAGCTTACCCCGCGGTTCTGGGCAGTTCTTC,CASSLPRGSGQFF
NA,TRBV9,NA,TRBJ2-3,TGTGCCAGCAGCGTAGCAAGGGGAGATACGCAGTATTTT,CASSVARGDTQYF
few,TRBV7-9,TRBD2,TRBJ2-7,TGTGCCAGCAGCTTAGCGTTAGGGCGGGAGTTCGACGAGCAGTACTTC,CASSLALGREFDEQYF